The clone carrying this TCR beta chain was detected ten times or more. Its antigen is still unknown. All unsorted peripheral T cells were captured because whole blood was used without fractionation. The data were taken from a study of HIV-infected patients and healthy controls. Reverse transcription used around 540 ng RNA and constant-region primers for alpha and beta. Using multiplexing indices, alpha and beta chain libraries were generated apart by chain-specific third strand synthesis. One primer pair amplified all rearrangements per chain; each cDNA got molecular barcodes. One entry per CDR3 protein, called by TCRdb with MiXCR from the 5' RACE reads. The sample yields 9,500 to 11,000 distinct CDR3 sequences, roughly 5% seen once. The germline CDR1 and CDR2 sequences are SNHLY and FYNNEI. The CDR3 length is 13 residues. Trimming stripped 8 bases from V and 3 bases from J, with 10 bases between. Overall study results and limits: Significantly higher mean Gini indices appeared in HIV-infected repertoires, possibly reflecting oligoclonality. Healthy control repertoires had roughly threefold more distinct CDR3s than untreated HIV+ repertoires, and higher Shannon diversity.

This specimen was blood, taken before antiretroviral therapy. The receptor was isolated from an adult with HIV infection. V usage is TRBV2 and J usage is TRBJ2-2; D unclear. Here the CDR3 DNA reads TGTGCCAGCCTTAACATCGACACCGGGGAGCTGTTTTTT. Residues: CASLNIDTGELFF.